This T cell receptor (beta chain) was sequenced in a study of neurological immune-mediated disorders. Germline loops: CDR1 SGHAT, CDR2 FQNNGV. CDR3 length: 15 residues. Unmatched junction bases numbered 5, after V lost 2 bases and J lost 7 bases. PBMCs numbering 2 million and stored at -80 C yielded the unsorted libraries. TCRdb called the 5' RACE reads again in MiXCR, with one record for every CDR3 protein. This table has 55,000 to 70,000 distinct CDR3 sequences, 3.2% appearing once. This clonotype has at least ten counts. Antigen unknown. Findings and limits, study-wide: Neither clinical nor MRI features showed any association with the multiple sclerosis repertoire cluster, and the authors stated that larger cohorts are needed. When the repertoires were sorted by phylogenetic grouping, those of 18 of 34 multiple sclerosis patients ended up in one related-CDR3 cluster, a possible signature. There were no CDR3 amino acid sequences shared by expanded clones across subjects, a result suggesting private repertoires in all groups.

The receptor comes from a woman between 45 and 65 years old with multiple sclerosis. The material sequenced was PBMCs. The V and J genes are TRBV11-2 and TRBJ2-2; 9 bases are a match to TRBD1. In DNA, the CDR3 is TGTGCCAGCAGCTTAACCGGACAGGGGCACGGGGAGCTGTTTTTT. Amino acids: CASSLTGQGHGELFF.